This passage covers 26 T cell receptor beta chains from one sample sequenced in a study of immune characterization of retroperitoneal liposarcoma. TCRdb re-derived calls from the PCR reads in MiXCR, one entry per CDR3 protein. The sample lists around 10,000 distinct CDR3 sequences; roughly 29% were seen once. Sequenced input: tumor tissue. The receptors were sampled from a female donor with retroperitoneal liposarcoma.

Relative to its sample, this clonotype is medium-sized. V gene TRBV12-3 or TRBV12-4 combines with J gene TRBJ2-7, with 11 bases aligning to TRBD2. The J segment lost 5 bases and the V segment lost 3 bases, leaving 3 bases of the junction unmatched. This CDR3 has 14 residues. CDR3 DNA: TGTGCCAGCAGTTTTGGTAGCGGGGGGGACGAGCAGTACTTC. It specifies CASSFGSGGDEQYF.

This clonotype appeared a few times. CDR3 DNA: TGTGCCAGCAGCTTAGCGTTGGGAAGCTACAATGAGCAGTACTTC. Protein sequence: CASSLALGSYNEQYF. This chain links TRBV7-8 with TRBJ2-4, with D hard to call. In germline, CDR1 is SGHVS, CDR2 FQNEAQ. Trimming shortened V by 0 bases and J by 13 bases, and 19 bases separated the two germline ends. This CDR3 has 15 amino acids.

The V gene is TRBV6-8, the J gene TRBJ1-1; a weak D match, TRBD1 (5 bases). The germline CDR1 and CDR2 sequences are MNHGY and SAAAGT. V was clipped by 5 bases and J by 1 base, with 11 bases between them. This CDR3 region has 14 residues. The CDR3 DNA reads TGTGCCAGCAGTGCCGGGACGGAGAACACTGAAGCTTTCTTT. Its protein is CASSAGTENTEAFF.

The gene calls are TRBV12-3 or TRBV12-4 and TRBJ2-1, with unresolved D. The V gene lost 2 bases and the J gene lost 13 bases, with 15 bases spanning the gap. There are 13 residues in the CDR3. The CDR3 sequence: CASSLKGQETQFF. In DNA, the CDR3 is TGTGCCAGCAGTTTAAAGGGCCAAGAGACCCAGTTCTTC.

V gene TRBV6-4 combines with J gene TRBJ1-5; possibly TRBD1 for D (5 bases). V was shortened by 8 bases and J by 6 bases, with 17 bases between the two germline ends. Germline V gives CDR1 MRHNA, CDR2 SNTAGT. This CDR3 spans 14 amino acids. The CDR3 coding sequence is TGTGCCAGCGGATCGCAGGGTTCCGCTCAGCCCCAGCATTTT. Encoded protein: CASGSQGSAQPQHF.

This clonotype was seen at least ten times. This rearrangement joins TRBV11-2 to TRBJ2-2; weak D call: TRBD2 (6 bases). Looked up from germline, CDR1 is SGHAT and CDR2 is FQNNGV. V gave up 10 bases and J gave up 4 bases, with 16 bases separating them. CDR3 length: 14 residues. Here the CDR3 reads CATKPGGGTGELFF. The DNA of the CDR3 is TGTGCCACCAAGCCCGGGGGTGGCACCGGGGAGCTGTTTTTT.

This clonotype qualifies as medium-sized (0.01 to 0.1%). The chain links TRBV27 to TRBJ2-5, with D possibly being TRBD1 (7 bases). Germline-derived CDR1 and CDR2 are MNHEY and SMNVEV (reference sequence). Trimming removed 11 bases at V and 5 bases at J, with 9 bases between. CDR3 size: 10 residues. This CDR3 is CAAGGETQYF. The CDR3 DNA follows: TGTGCCGCAGGGGGGGAGACCCAGTACTTC.

Sample share makes this clonotype medium-sized. The rearrangement links TRBV6-1 to TRBJ2-1; no firm D call. Trimming cost V 7 bases and J 2 bases, with 9 bases left between them. Germline CDR1 is MNHNS and CDR2 is SASEGT. The CDR3 runs 13 residues. The CDR3 loop reads CASKGRTYNEQFF. Here the CDR3 DNA reads TGTGCCAGCAAGGGTCGAACCTACAATGAGCAGTTCTTC.

The chain joins TRBV10-1 to TRBJ2-1; TRBD2 aligns across 8 bases. V lost 7 bases and J lost 7; bases outside the gene matches: 12. Germline assignment: CDR1 WNHNN and CDR2 SYGVQD (reference sequence). The CDR3 runs 15 residues. For the CDR3, the DNA is TGCGCCAGCATCAACGCCGGGGCTAGCGGGAATGAGCAGTTCTTC. Translation: CASINAGASGNEQFF.

This clonotype was seen at least ten times. This chain connects TRBV7-2 to TRBJ2-1; D unresolved. Germline CDR1 is SGHTA and CDR2 is FQGNSA. There are 14 residues in the CDR3. V lost 5 bases, J lost 10 bases, and 18 bases lay in between. CDR3 in amino acids: CASSPWTISYEQFF. CDR3 DNA sequence: TGTGCCAGCAGCCCCTGGACCATTTCCTACGAGCAGTTCTTC.

V gene TRBV7-8 combines with J gene TRBJ2-3; 16 bases match TRBD2. V trimming: 4 bases; J trimming: 9 bases; junction bases outside the gene matches: 10. The CDR3 is made up of 17 amino acids. Germline V gene lookup returns CDR1 SGHVS and CDR2 FQNEAQ. CDR3 amino acids: CASSSRGTSGGGDTQYF. As DNA, the CDR3 is TGTGCCAGCAGCTCCCGTGGGACTAGCGGGGGGGGAGACACGCAGTATTTT.

V gene TRBV10-1 combines with J gene TRBJ2-5; no reliable D call. V shed 4 bases and J shed 11 bases, with 20 bases lying between them. The length of the CDR3 is 14 residues. Germline V gene lookup returns CDR1 WNHNN and CDR2 SYGVQD (reference sequence). The CDR3 loop is CASSVGSVGNEQYF. Written as DNA, the CDR3 is TGCGCCAGCAGTGTGGGCAGTGTCGGCAATGAGCAGTACTTC.

Ten or more counts support this clonotype. The chain combines TRBV6-1 with TRBJ2-1; TRBD2 matches 9 bases. There are 14 residues in the CDR3. Looked up from germline, CDR1 is MNHNS and CDR2 is SASEGT. Unmatched junction bases numbered 9, after V lost 5 bases and J lost 10 bases. The CDR3 spells CASSLRGGGYEQFF. For the CDR3, the DNA is TGTGCCAGCAGTCTGCGCGGGGGGGGCTACGAGCAGTTCTTC.

This clonotype showed up many times. The chain carries TRBV27 and TRBJ2-3; a weak D match, TRBD2 (5 bases). The CDR3 extends over 14 amino acids. Between the trimmed V and J ends, which lost 8 bases and 2 bases, there was a span of 14 bases. Germline loops: CDR1 MNHEY, CDR2 SMNVEV (reference sequence). DNA of the CDR3: TGTGCCAGCCGGTCGGAGGCTATCACAGATACGCAGTATTTT. Translation: CASRSEAITDTQYF.

The genes are TRBV5-1 and TRBJ1-6; D remains unclear. CDR3 size: 16 residues. From germline, CDR1 is SGHRS and CDR2 YFSETQ. V was cut by 1 base and J by 5 bases, with 13 bases left in between. This CDR3 is CASSLTTSLNNSPLHF. CDR3 nucleotides: TGCGCCAGCAGCTTGACCACCAGCCTGAATAATTCACCCCTCCACTTT.

This clonotype is deemed medium-sized. V and J are TRBV7-2 and TRBJ2-1; TRBD2 matches at 9 bases. The J call may be incorrect, as the DNA end agrees better with TRBJ2-7. CDR1 is SGHTA, CDR2 FQGNSA, per germline. This CDR3 has 15 residues. CDR3 DNA: TGTGCCAGCAGCTTAGACAGCGGGGGGTACAATGAGCAGTACTTC. Amino acids: CASSLDSGGYNEQYF.

This clonotype was seen more than once but under ten times. The gene calls are TRBV6-1 and TRBJ2-5, with TRBD1 as a possible D gene (5 bases). The J call may be wrong; the DNA end is better matched by TRBJ2-4. CDR1 and CDR2 from the germline V gene are MNHNS and SASEGT. The CDR3 extends over 15 amino acids. This CDR3 reads CASRDVGRKGNIQYF. CDR3 in DNA: TGTGCCAGCAGGGACGTGGGGCGTAAAGGAAACATTCAGTACTTC.

This clonotype was picked up a small number of times. V and J are TRBV10-1 and TRBJ1-3; D remains ambiguous. Germline V gives CDR1 WNHNN, CDR2 SYGVQD (reference sequence). The ends were cut back, 3 bases at V and 0 bases at J, with 6 bases in the middle. The CDR3 length is 14 residues. DNA for the CDR3: TGCGCCAGCAGTGAAAGGAGCTCTGGAAACACCATATATTTT. It specifies CASSERSSGNTIYF.

Comment on this clonotype: Given a much more abundant clone one base away, this may be a read error. The V gene is TRBV7-8, the J gene TRBJ2-7; D gene unclear. This CDR3 has 14 amino acids. Germline V gene sequence: CDR1 SGHVS, CDR2 FQNEAQ. CDR3: CASTPTRTEYGQYF. Here the CDR3 DNA reads TGTGCCAGCACCCCGACCCGGACGGAGTACGGGCAGTACTTC.

By frequency in the sample, this clonotype is medium-sized. The rearrangement joins TRBV7-3 to TRBJ2-1; 10 nucleotides match TRBD2. The J call may be in error: the DNA end matches TRBJ2-7 better. The CDR3 runs 15 residues. Per the germline V gene, CDR1 is SGHTA and CDR2 is FQGTGA. The DNA for the CDR3 is TGTGCCAGCAGTTCACCGGGACTAGCGATCAATGAGCAGTACTTC. Translation gives CASSSPGLAINEQYF.

The chain combines TRBV7-8 with TRBJ2-3; 7 bases line up with TRBD2. The J call may be in error: the DNA end matches TRBJ2-1 better. Germline V gene lookup returns CDR1 SGHVS and CDR2 FQNEAQ. The CDR3 has 14 residues. The chain's CDR3 is CASSFTAGRNEQFF. CDR3 nucleotide sequence: TGTGCCAGCAGCTTCACAGCGGGGCGGAATGAGCAGTTCTTC.

This clonotype was observed many times. J is TRBJ2-3 and V is TRBV7-6, with TRBD2 matching over 8 bases. Per the germline V gene, CDR1 is SGHVS and CDR2 is FNYEAQ. Losses at the gene ends were 0 bases for V and 3 bases for J; bases not matched to a gene: 2. The CDR3 is 15 residues long. CDR3 protein: CASSLARGGTDTQYF. In nucleotides, the CDR3 is TGTGCCAGCAGCTTAGCCCGGGGGGGGACAGATACGCAGTATTTT.

This clonotype has just a few counts. The genes are TRBV6-1 and TRBJ2-1; D uncertain. The J call may be wrong; the DNA end is better matched by TRBJ2-5. The germline V gene encodes CDR1 MNHNS and CDR2 SASEGT. CDR3 length: 13 amino acids. CDR3 in amino acids: CASSEGVQETQYF. The CDR3 DNA is TGTGCCAGCAGTGAAGGGGTCCAAGAGACCCAGTACTTC.

Judged by abundance, this clonotype is medium-sized. This chain connects TRBV7-2 to TRBJ2-1; 11 bases line up with TRBD2. J was trimmed by 13 bases and V by 2 bases; bases with no gene match: 10. Germline V gives CDR1 SGHTA, CDR2 FQGNSA. CDR3 length: 15 residues. The CDR3 spells CASSLTSGGGETQFF. CDR3 in DNA: TGTGCCAGCAGCTTAACTAGCGGGGGCGGGGAGACCCAGTTCTTC.

The J gene is TRBJ2-4, the V gene TRBV6-4; 10 bases line up with TRBD1. Trimming at V came to 3 bases and at J to 13 bases, leaving 9 bases not matched to a gene. Germline CDR1 reads MRHNA; CDR2 reads SNTAGT. This CDR3 is 14 amino acids long. CDR3 loop: CASSETGGTDEQYF. The DNA of the CDR3 is TGTGCCAGCAGTGAGACAGGGGGCACGGATGAGCAGTACTTC.

By its share, this clonotype is medium-sized. The J gene is TRBJ2-1, the V gene TRBV6-6; 14 bases are a match to TRBD2. The CDR3 consists of 16 residues. Germline assignment: CDR1 MNHNY and CDR2 SVGAGI (reference sequence). After removal of 0 bases from V and 9 bases from J, the junction contained 4 bases not matched to a gene. The CDR3 nucleotides are TGTGCCAGCAGTTACTCGATTGGACTAGCGGGAGGTGAGCAGTTCTTC. It yields the protein CASSYSIGLAGGEQFF.